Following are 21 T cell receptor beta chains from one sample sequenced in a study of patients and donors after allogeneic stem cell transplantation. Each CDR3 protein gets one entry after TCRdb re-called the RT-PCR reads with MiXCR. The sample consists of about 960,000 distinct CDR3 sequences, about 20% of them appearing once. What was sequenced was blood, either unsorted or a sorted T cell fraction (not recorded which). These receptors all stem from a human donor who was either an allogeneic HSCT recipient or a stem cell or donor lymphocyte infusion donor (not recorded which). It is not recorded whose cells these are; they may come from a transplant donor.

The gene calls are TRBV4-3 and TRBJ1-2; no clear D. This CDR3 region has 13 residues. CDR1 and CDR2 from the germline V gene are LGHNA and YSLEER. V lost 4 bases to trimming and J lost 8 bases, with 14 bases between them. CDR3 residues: CASSPHVGEGYTF. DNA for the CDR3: TGCGCCAGCAGCCCCCACGTGGGAGAGGGCTACACCTTC.

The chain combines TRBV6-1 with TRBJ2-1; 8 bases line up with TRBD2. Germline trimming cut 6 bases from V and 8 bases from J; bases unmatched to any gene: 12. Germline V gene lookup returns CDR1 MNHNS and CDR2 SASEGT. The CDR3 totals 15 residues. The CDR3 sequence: CASSHGGAGGYEQFF. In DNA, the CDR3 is TGTGCCAGCAGCCACGGGGGGGCGGGGGGTTATGAGCAGTTCTTC.

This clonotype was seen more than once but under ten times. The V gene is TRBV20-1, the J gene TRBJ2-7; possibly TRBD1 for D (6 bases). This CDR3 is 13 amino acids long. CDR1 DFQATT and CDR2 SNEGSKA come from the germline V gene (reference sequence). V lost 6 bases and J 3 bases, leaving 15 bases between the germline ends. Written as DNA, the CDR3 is TGCAGTGCACTCGACAGGAACGACTACGAGCAGTACTTC. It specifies CSALDRNDYEQYF.

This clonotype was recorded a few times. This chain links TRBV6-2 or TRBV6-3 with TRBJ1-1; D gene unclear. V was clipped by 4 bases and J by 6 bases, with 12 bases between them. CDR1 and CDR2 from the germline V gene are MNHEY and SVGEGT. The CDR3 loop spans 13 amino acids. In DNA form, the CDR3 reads TGTGCCAGCAGTTGGCACGACAACGCTGAAGCTTTCTTT. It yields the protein CASSWHDNAEAFF.

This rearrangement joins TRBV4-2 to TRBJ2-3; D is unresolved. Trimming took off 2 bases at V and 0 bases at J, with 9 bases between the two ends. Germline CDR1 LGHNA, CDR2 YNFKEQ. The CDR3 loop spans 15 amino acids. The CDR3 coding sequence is TGTGCCAGCAGCCAACGGGCGGACAGCACAGATACGCAGTATTTT. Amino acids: CASSQRADSTDTQYF.

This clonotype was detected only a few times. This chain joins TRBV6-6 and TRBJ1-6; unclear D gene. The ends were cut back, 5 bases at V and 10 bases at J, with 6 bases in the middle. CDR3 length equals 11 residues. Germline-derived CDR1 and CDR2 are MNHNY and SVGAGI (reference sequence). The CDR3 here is CASSGESPLHF. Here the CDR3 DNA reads TGTGCCAGCAGTGGAGAATCACCCCTCCACTTT.

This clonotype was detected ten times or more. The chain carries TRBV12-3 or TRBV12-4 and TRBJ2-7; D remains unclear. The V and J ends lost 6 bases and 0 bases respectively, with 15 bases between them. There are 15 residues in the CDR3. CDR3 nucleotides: TGTGCCAGCAGCCTGTGGGCGATTGGCTCCTACGAGCAGTACTTC. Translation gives CASSLWAIGSYEQYF.

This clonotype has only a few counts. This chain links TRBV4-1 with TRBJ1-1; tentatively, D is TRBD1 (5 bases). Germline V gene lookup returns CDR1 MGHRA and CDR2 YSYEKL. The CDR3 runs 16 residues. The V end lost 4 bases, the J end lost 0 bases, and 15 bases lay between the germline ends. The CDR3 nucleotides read TGCGCCAGCAGCCGGAATTTGGGACGGATGAACACTGAAGCTTTCTTT. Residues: CASSRNLGRMNTEAFF.

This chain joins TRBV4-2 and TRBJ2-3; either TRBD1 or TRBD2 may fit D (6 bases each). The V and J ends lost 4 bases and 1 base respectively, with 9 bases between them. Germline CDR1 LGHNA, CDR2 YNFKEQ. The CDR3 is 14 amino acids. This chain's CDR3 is CASSPEGGTDTQYF. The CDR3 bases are TGTGCCAGCAGCCCGGAGGGGGGCACAGATACGCAGTATTTT.

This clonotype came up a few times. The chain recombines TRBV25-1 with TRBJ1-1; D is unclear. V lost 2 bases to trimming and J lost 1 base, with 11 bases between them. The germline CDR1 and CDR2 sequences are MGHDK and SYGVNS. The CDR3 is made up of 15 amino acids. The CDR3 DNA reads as TGTGCCAGCAGTGAACTTGTGGCTGCGAACACTGAAGCTTTCTTT. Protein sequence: CASSELVAANTEAFF. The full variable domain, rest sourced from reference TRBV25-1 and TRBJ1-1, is EADIYQTPRYLVIGTGKKITLECSQTMGHDKMYWYQQDPGMELHLIHYSYGVNSTEKGDLSSESTVSRIRTEHFPLTLESARPSHTSQYLCASSELVAANTEAFFGQGTRLTVV.

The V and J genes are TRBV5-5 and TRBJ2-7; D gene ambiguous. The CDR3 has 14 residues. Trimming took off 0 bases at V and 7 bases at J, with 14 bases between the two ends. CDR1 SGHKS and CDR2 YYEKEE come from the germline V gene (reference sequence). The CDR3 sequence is CASSLAAGPGEQYF. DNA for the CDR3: TGTGCCAGCAGCTTGGCCGCAGGCCCTGGGGAGCAGTACTTC.

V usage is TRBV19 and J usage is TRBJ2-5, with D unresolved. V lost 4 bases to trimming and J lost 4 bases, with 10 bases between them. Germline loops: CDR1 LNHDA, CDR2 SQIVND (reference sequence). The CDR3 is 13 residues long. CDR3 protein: CASSSIHGETQYF. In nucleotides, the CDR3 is TGTGCCAGTAGTAGTATCCATGGAGAGACCCAGTACTTC.

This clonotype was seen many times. In DNA form, the CDR3 reads TGCGCCAGCAGCCTTGGACTAGCGGGAAGCACAGATACGCAGTATTTT. It specifies CASSLGLAGSTDTQYF. The chain uses TRBV5-1 and TRBJ2-3, with 12 bases identical to TRBD2. Trimming cost V 4 bases and J 0 bases; bases outside gene matches: 3. Germline loops: CDR1 SGHRS, CDR2 YFSETQ. The CDR3 is 16 residues long. The variable domain in full, completed from reference TRBV5-1 and TRBJ2-3, reads KAGVTQTPRYLIKTRGQQVTLSCSPISGHRSVSWYQQTPGQGLQFLFEYFSETQRNKGNFPGRFSGRQFSNSRSEMNVSTLELGDSALYLCASSLGLAGSTDTQYFGPGTRLTVL.

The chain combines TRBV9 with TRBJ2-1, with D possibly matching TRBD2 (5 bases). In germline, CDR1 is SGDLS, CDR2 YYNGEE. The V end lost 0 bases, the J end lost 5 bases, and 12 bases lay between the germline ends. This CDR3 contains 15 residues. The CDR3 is CASSVGYLADNEQFF. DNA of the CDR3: TGTGCCAGCAGCGTAGGGTATCTAGCAGACAATGAGCAGTTCTTC.

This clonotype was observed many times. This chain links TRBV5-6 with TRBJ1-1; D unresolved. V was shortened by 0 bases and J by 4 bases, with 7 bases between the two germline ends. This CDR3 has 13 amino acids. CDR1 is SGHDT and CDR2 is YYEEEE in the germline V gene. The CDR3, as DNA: TGTGCCAGCAGCTTGGCGGTACCCACTGAAGCTTTCTTT. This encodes CASSLAVPTEAFF. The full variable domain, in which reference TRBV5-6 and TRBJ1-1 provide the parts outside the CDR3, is DAGVTQSPTHLIKTRGQQVTLRCSPKSGHDTVSWYQQALGQGPQFIFQYYEEEERQRGNFPDRFSGHQFPNYSSELNVNALLLGDSALYLCASSLAVPTEAFFGQGTRLTVV.

The CDR3 spells CASSLQDRAGRPLHF. CDR3 DNA: TGTGCCAGCAGTTTGCAGGACAGGGCGGGAAGACCCCTCCACTTT. The chain couples TRBV12-3 or TRBV12-4 to TRBJ1-6, with 8 positions matching TRBD1. With V trimmed by 3 bases and J by 12 bases, 10 bases remained unmatched. The length of the CDR3 is 15 residues.

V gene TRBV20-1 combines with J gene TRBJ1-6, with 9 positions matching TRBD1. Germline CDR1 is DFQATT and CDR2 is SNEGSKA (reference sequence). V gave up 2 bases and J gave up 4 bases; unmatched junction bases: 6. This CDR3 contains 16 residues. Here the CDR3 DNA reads TGCAGTGCTAGAACACAGGGGGCGAAGTATAATTCACCCCTCCACTTT. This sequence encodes CSARTQGAKYNSPLHF.

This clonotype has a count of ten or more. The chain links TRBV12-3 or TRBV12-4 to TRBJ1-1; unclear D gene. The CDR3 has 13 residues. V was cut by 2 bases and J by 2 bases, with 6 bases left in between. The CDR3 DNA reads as TGTGCCAGCAGTTTATACCAAAACACTGAAGCTTTCTTT. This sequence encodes CASSLYQNTEAFF.

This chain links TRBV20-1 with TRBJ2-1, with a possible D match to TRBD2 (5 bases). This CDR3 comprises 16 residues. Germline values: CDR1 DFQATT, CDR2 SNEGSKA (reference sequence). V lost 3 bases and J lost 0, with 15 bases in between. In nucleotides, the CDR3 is TGCAGTGCTAGGGATATAGCGAGCGACTCCTACAATGAGCAGTTCTTC. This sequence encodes CSARDIASDSYNEQFF.

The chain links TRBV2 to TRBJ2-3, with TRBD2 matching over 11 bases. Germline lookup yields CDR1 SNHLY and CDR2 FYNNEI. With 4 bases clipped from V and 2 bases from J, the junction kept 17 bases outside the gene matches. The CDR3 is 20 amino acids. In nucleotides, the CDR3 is TGTGCCAGCAGTGGGTCTAGCGGGGGGTCCCCAGCCCGGGTCACAGATACGCAGTATTTT. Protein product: CASSGSSGGSPARVTDTQYF.

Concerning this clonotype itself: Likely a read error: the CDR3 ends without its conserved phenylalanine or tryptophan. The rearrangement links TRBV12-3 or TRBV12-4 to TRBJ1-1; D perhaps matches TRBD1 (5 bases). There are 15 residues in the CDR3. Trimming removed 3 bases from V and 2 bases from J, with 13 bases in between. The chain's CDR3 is CASSFVGATNTEAFL. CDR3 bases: TGTGCCAGCAGTTTTGTCGGGGCAACAAACACTGAAGCTTTCCTT.